A single sample is the source of the 28 T cell receptor beta chains below, sequenced in a study of T cell changes during pregnancy in multiple sclerosis. Using immunoSEQ multiplex PCR, the repertoire was profiled, and TCRdb retains in-frame clones only, with some absent. The sample gives roughly 50,000 clones, 85% to 95% of which show up once; approximately 0.67% is in the top ten. This specimen consisted of CD4+ T cells from peripheral blood mononuclear cells, obtained in the third trimester of pregnancy. The receptors come from a female donor with multiple sclerosis, enrolled in a pregnancy study.

This chain connects TRBV19 to TRBJ2-1; 7 nucleotides agree with TRBD1. J gave up 7 bases and V 7 bases, and 7 bases lay outside the gene matches. Germline CDR1 and CDR2: LNHDA and SQIVND (reference sequence). The CDR3 loop spans 13 amino acids. In DNA, the CDR3 is TGTGCCAGTACACTGACAGGGATAAATGAGCAGTTCTTC. Residues: CASTLTGINEQFF.

The rearrangement uses TRBV5-6 and TRBJ1-2; the match to TRBD1 covers 7 bases. Germline CDR1 reads SGHDT; CDR2 reads YYEEEE. The V and J ends lost 3 bases and 8 bases, in that order; junction bases with no gene match: 13. This CDR3 has 15 residues. The CDR3 DNA follows: TGTGCCAGCAGCTCCGAGACAGGGAAAGGCTCCGGCTACACCTTC. Protein: CASSSETGKGSGYTF.

V usage is TRBV7-6 and J usage is TRBJ1-1; TRBD1 matches 9 bases. Unmatched junction bases numbered 3, after V lost 0 bases and J lost 10 bases. This CDR3 has 13 residues. Germline lookup yields CDR1 SGHVS and CDR2 FNYEAQ. CDR3: CASSLAQGARAFF. In DNA, the CDR3 is TGTGCCAGCAGCTTAGCACAGGGGGCGCGAGCTTTCTTT.

This chain connects TRBV5-4 to TRBJ2-7; TRBD2 matches at 12 bases. CDR3 length: 14 amino acids. CDR1 and CDR2 from the germline V gene are SGHNT and YYREEE (reference sequence). Trimming removed 6 bases from V and 3 bases from J; junction bases left unmatched: 4. The CDR3 DNA follows: TGTGCCAGCACCCTAGCGGGAGGGTACTACGAGCAGTACTTC. It encodes CASTLAGGYYEQYF.

The genes are TRBV28 and TRBJ1-4; unclear D gene. The germline V gene encodes CDR1 MDHEN and CDR2 SYDVKM. Trimming took 7 bases from V and 3 from J, leaving 9 bases between them. CDR3 size: 13 residues. In DNA, the CDR3 is TGTGCCAGCACGGGGAGGCCTAATGAAAAACTGTTTTTT. Its protein is CASTGRPNEKLFF.

This chain connects TRBV19 to TRBJ2-7; maybe TRBD1 (5 bases). CDR3 length: 15 amino acids. Germline values: CDR1 LNHDA, CDR2 SQIVND (reference sequence). Trimming stripped 3 bases from V and 4 bases from J, with 16 bases between. As DNA, the CDR3 is TGTGCCAGTAGTATTGTTACAGGATATACATACGAGCAGTACTTC. Its translation: CASSIVTGYTYEQYF.

J is TRBJ2-3 and V is TRBV7-2; 8 nucleotides line up with TRBD2. V was clipped by 0 bases and J by 6 bases; unmatched bases: 5. CDR1 is SGHTA and CDR2 is FQGNSA in the germline V gene. This CDR3 spans 15 amino acids. For the CDR3, the DNA is TGTGCCAGCAGCTTAGCCCCGGGAGGGGCGGATACGCAGTATTTT. Its protein product is CASSLAPGGADTQYF.

This sequence joins TRBV29-1 and TRBJ2-7; 9 bases are a match to TRBD1. The junction had 2 bases not matched to a gene; V was cut back by 6 bases and J by 2 bases. The CDR3 is 12 amino acids. Looked up from germline, CDR1 is SQVTM and CDR2 is ANQGSEA. The CDR3 region is CSVRDRAYEQYF. The CDR3 nucleotides read TGCAGCGTCCGGGACAGGGCCTACGAGCAGTACTTC.

V is TRBV28 and J is TRBJ2-5; D unclear. The V gene lost 5 bases and the J gene lost 5 bases, with 9 bases spanning the gap. Germline V gives CDR1 MDHEN, CDR2 SYDVKM. CDR3 length equals 12 residues. The chain's CDR3 is CASSNSGETQYF. The CDR3 DNA reads TGTGCCAGCAGTAACTCCGGGGAGACCCAGTACTTC.

V usage is TRBV9 and J usage is TRBJ2-1, with D tentatively TRBD2 (6 bases). The CDR3 length is 16 residues. Germline CDR1 and CDR2: SGDLS and YYNGEE. V was trimmed by 4 bases and J by 7 bases, leaving 21 bases between them. For the CDR3, the DNA is TGTGCCAGCAGCTCTATTGGGGGGATAGATGGAAATGAGCAGTTCTTC. Amino acids: CASSSIGGIDGNEQFF.

The J gene is TRBJ2-5, the V gene TRBV19; TRBD2 might be the D (5 bases). This CDR3 region has 14 residues. Germline V lookup: CDR1 LNHDA, CDR2 SQIVND (reference sequence). V was clipped by 1 base and J by 5 bases, with 11 bases between them. In DNA form, the CDR3 reads TGTGCCAGTAGTATAGGTTGGCAGCGGGAGACCCAGTACTTC. Its protein is CASSIGWQRETQYF. The full variable domain, rest sourced from reference TRBV19 and TRBJ2-5, is DGGITQSPKYLFRKEGQNVTLSCEQNLNHDAMYWYRQDPGQGLRLIYYSQIVNDFQKGDIAEGYSVSREKKESFPLTVTSAQKNPTAFYLCASSIGWQRETQYFGPGTRLLVL.

CDR3 coding DNA: TGTGCCAGCAGCTTGACCCGGACCGCGGGCACCATATATTTT. It yields the protein CASSLTRTAGTIYF. The rearrangement uses TRBV5-6 and TRBJ1-3, with D hard to call. This CDR3 is built from 14 residues. Trimming pared 1 base from V and 9 bases from J, leaving 14 bases between. The germline gives CDR1 SGHDT, CDR2 YYEEEE.

The rearrangement uses TRBV6-5 and TRBJ1-1; tentative D call: TRBD1 (5 bases). This CDR3 spans 15 amino acids. With 2 bases removed from V and 4 bases from J, the gap between germline ends came to 14 bases. Germline lookup yields CDR1 MNHEY and CDR2 SVGAGI. This chain's CDR3 is CASSYQGSISTEAFF. In DNA form, the CDR3 reads TGTGCCAGCAGTTACCAGGGCTCGATCTCCACTGAAGCTTTCTTT.

The V call is TRBV7-2, the J call TRBJ1-1; no clear D. The CDR3 is 14 amino acids. V lost 4 bases and J 0 bases, leaving 9 bases between the germline ends. Germline lookup yields CDR1 SGHTA and CDR2 FQGNSA. CDR3 sequence reads: CASSSRLMNTEAFF. In nucleotides, the CDR3 is TGTGCCAGCAGCTCCAGACTCATGAACACTGAAGCTTTCTTT.

This rearrangement joins TRBV5-6 to TRBJ1-1; D is uncertain. CDR1 SGHDT and CDR2 YYEEEE come from the germline V gene. V was trimmed by 3 bases and J by 1 base, leaving 10 bases between them. The CDR3 length is 14 residues. This chain's CDR3 is CASSSPPRNTEAFF. The CDR3 DNA is TGTGCCAGCAGCTCCCCACCCAGGAACACTGAAGCTTTCTTT.

This chain connects TRBV2 to TRBJ2-1; D is unresolved. This CDR3 is 17 amino acids long. The germline V gene has CDR1 SNHLY and CDR2 FYNNEI. Trimming removed 4 bases at V and 0 bases at J, with 16 bases between. CDR3 sequence: CASSAPPPAPSYNEQFF. As DNA, the CDR3 is TGTGCCAGCAGTGCCCCCCCGCCAGCGCCCTCCTACAATGAGCAGTTCTTC.

The chain links TRBV30 to TRBJ2-7; the D is unclear. The V and J ends lost 6 bases and 6 bases respectively, with 24 bases between them. Per the germline V gene, CDR1 is GTSNPN and CDR2 is SVGIG (reference sequence). This CDR3 has 15 residues. The DNA for the CDR3 is TGTGCCTGCCAGTTCGGCAGGTCCCGTCAGGCCGAGCAGTACTTC. Amino acid sequence: CACQFGRSRQAEQYF.

This chain links TRBV5-1 with TRBJ2-1; a weak D match, TRBD1 (6 bases). Germline values: CDR1 SGHRS, CDR2 YFSETQ. There are 14 residues in the CDR3. Trimming removed 0 bases from V and 8 bases from J, with 12 bases in between. In DNA form, the CDR3 reads TGCGCCAGCAGCTTGGCCGGGACACTGTATGAGCAGTTCTTC. This sequence encodes CASSLAGTLYEQFF. The variable domain in full, with the rest retrieved from reference TRBV5-1 and TRBJ2-1, is KAGVTQTPRYLIKTRGQQVTLSCSPISGHRSVSWYQQTPGQGLQFLFEYFSETQRNKGNFPGRFSGRQFSNSRSEMNVSTLELGDSALYLCASSLAGTLYEQFFGPGTRLTVL.

The rearrangement uses TRBV7-8 and TRBJ2-5; 12 positions match TRBD2. After removal of 1 base from V and 4 bases from J, the junction contained 10 bases not matched to a gene. Germline lookup yields CDR1 SGHVS and CDR2 FQNEAQ. The CDR3 totals 18 residues. Here the CDR3 reads CASSLGASGRGRGETQYF. CDR3 DNA: TGTGCCAGCAGCTTAGGGGCTAGCGGGAGGGGAAGGGGAGAGACCCAGTACTTC.

This clone was recorded a few times. The rearrangement joins TRBV20-1 to TRBJ1-1; 7 positions match TRBD1. From germline, CDR1 is DFQATT and CDR2 SNEGSKA (reference sequence). The CDR3 extends over 11 amino acids. Unmatched junction bases numbered 4, after V lost 7 bases and J lost 5 bases. CDR3 loop: CSVQGRTEAFF. The CDR3 DNA reads TGCAGTGTACAGGGGAGGACTGAAGCTTTCTTT.

CDR3 residues: CASSPRSFDTGELFF. For the CDR3, the DNA is TGTGCCAGCAGTCCCAGATCGTTTGACACCGGGGAGCTGTTTTTT. The V gene is TRBV6-5, the J gene TRBJ2-2; D is uncertain. Germline V CDR1 and CDR2: MNHEY, SVGAGI. The V end was cut by 5 bases, the J end by 3 bases, with 13 bases between. This CDR3 contains 15 residues.

This rearrangement joins TRBV18 to TRBJ2-7, with 7 bases fitting TRBD2. In germline, CDR1 is KGHSH, CDR2 LQKENI. The CDR3 runs 15 residues. The trim removed 2 bases at V and 5 bases at J, leaving 9 bases unmatched. The CDR3: CASSPLGSGRNEQYF. The CDR3 coding sequence is TGTGCCAGCTCACCATTGGGATCCGGGAGGAACGAGCAGTACTTC.

The chain combines TRBV11-1 with TRBJ2-7, with D possibly being TRBD2 (7 bases). V was clipped by 8 bases and J by 0 bases, with 14 bases between them. Looked up from germline, CDR1 is SGHAT and CDR2 is FQDESV (reference sequence). The CDR3 extends over 14 amino acids. Written as DNA, the CDR3 is TGTGCCAGCTCCCCTGGGGGGGCCTCCTACGAGCAGTACTTC. Translation gives CASSPGGASYEQYF.

The V and J genes are TRBV5-1 and TRBJ2-7, with 7 bases lining up with TRBD1. CDR1 and CDR2 from the germline V gene are SGHRS and YFSETQ. The CDR3 is made up of 16 amino acids. V was pared by 0 bases and J by 2 bases, with 8 bases of the junction left unmatched. The CDR3 DNA reads TGCGCCAGCAGCTTGGGAGGGGGCGCTGGGACCTACGAGCAGTACTTC. Translating gives CASSLGGGAGTYEQYF.

CDR3 sequence (DNA): TGTGCCAGCAGCTTTGGACAGGCTATCGAGCCCCAGCATTTT. It codes for CASSFGQAIEPQHF. V is TRBV5-5 and J is TRBJ1-5; 7 nucleotides agree with TRBD1. Germline V gene lookup returns CDR1 SGHKS and CDR2 YYEKEE (reference sequence). The junction had 7 bases not matched to a gene; V was cut back by 2 bases and J by 8 bases. This CDR3 spans 14 amino acids.

This clone occurred once. The V and J genes are TRBV30 and TRBJ2-3; a possible D gene is TRBD1 (6 bases). Germline CDR1 is GTSNPN and CDR2 is SVGIG (reference sequence). Trimming pared 3 bases from V and 2 bases from J, leaving 9 bases between. The CDR3 sequence is 13 residues long. CDR3 nucleotide sequence: TGTGCCTGGAGGACAGGAAACACAGATACGCAGTATTTT. It is translated as CAWRTGNTDTQYF.

This chain joins TRBV7-9 and TRBJ2-2, with D possibly TRBD2 on 6 matching bases. Germline CDR1 SEHNR, CDR2 FQNEAQ (reference sequence). This CDR3 comprises 15 residues. Deletions cut 5 bases from V and 1 base from J, with 11 bases between. As DNA, the CDR3 is TGTGCCAGCAGCGGTGGGGGGAGGAACACCGGGGAGCTGTTTTTT. This codes for CASSGGGRNTGELFF. The full variable domain, in which reference TRBV7-9 and TRBJ2-2 provide the parts outside the CDR3, is DTGVSQNPRHKITKRGQNVTFRCDPISEHNRLYWYRQTLGQGPEFLTYFQNEAQLEKSRLLSDRFSAERPKGSFSTLEIQRTEQGDSAMYLCASSGGGRNTGELFFGEGSRLTVL.

The V gene is TRBV5-1, the J gene TRBJ1-2; D is undetermined. The CDR3 contains 13 residues. The ends were cut back, 1 base at V and 3 bases at J, with 7 bases in the middle. The V gene's germline CDR1 is SGHRS and CDR2 YFSETQ. The CDR3 region has the DNA TGCGCCAGCAGCTTGTCACTGGACTATGGCTACACCTTC. Translating it yields CASSLSLDYGYTF. Combining the CDR3 with reference TRBV5-1 and TRBJ1-2 gives the whole variable domain KAGVTQTPRYLIKTRGQQVTLSCSPISGHRSVSWYQQTPGQGLQFLFEYFSETQRNKGNFPGRFSGRQFSNSRSEMNVSTLELGDSALYLCASSLSLDYGYTFGSGTRLTVV.